The source of this T cell receptor beta chain is a study of T cell responses to AZD1222 COVID-19 vaccine. Findings of the study overall: Researchers report vaccine-associated CD4 TCRs spanning spike, with dominance at 160-218 and 743-854. Scientists sampled the repertoires only once the peak T cell response had passed.

Some clones are missing from TCRdb's copy, which holds only in-frame ones; the method was immunoSEQ multiplex PCR. The sample includes 90,000 to 150,000 clones, 87% of them seen just once. Trimming pared 4 bases from V and 1 base from J, leaving 7 bases between. The CDR3 is made up of 13 amino acids. The germline CDR1 and CDR2 sequences are WSHSY and SAAADI. This clone was detected once. Its specificity is not known. V and J are TRBV10-2 and TRBJ1-1; D is unclear. The specimen was peripheral blood, collected 28 days after the second AZD1222 dose. The sequence derives from an adult who received the AZD1222 COVID-19 vaccine. CDR3 nucleotides: TGCGCCAGCAGTGTAAGGGAGAACACTGAAGCTTTCTTT. It encodes CASSVRENTEAFF.